This T cell receptor beta chain was sequenced in a study of T cell repertoires in cytomegalovirus infection. Study-level information: Based on public TCR beta signatures, there were indications of CMV infection and of a matching HLA type.

Overall study findings and caveats: Frequencies of public TCR beta families were cumulated, and this identified carriers of CMV plus the relevant HLA. CMV-specific HLA-C-restricted TCR beta clonotypes dominated the ex vivo response.

In this sample, this clonotype turned up many times. Its matching antigen is unknown. Each CDR3 protein gets one entry after TCRdb re-called the reads with MiXCR. This table has around 280,000 distinct CDR3 sequences, 8% to 10% appearing once. The V gene lost 8 bases and the J gene lost 4 bases, with 11 bases spanning the gap. This CDR3 region has 12 residues. The germline V gene encodes CDR1 MDHEN and CDR2 SYDVKM. Sequencing was performed on PBMCs. This receptor was obtained from a human donor in good health (CMV status not recorded). Some clones in this sample may be carry-over from other donors' samples. The rearrangement joins TRBV28 to TRBJ1-2, with D perhaps matching TRBD1 (6 bases). The CDR3 bases are TGTGCCAGCCAGGACAGAGCCTATGGCTACACCTTC. Translation: CASQDRAYGYTF.